This T cell receptor beta chain was recorded in a study of T cell responses to AZD1222 COVID-19 vaccine. Measured with immunoSEQ multiplex PCR; TCRdb has only the in-frame clones, and not every one. The top ten clones hold approximately 4.8% of a sample with 150,000 or so clones, around 90% of them seen once. Germline values: CDR1 LGHDT, CDR2 YNNKEL (reference sequence). This CDR3 region has 13 residues. Trimming shortened V by 7 bases and J by 5 bases, and 11 bases separated the two germline ends. The sequencing here drew on peripheral blood, taken on day 0 of AZD1222 vaccination. The V gene is TRBV3-1 (or the pseudogene TRBV3-2), the J gene TRBJ1-4, with D uncertain. This TCR derives from an adult in good health. Written as DNA, the CDR3 is TGTGCCAGCACCCCTTCGACGAATGAAAAACTGTTTTTT. This encodes CASTPSTNEKLFF.